This T cell receptor beta chain was captured by sequencing in a study of T cells in Graves' hyperthyroidism and ophthalmopathy. Study-wide results and limits: Blood samples included most of the expanded thyroid clonotypes exceeding 0.001. Ophthalmopathy could be told apart from stable hyperthyroidism with a 13 V-J model.

Patients were excluded because of uncontrolled infection, other autoimmune disease, pregnancy or lactation. Diagnosing involved the use of clinical symptoms, serum thyroxine and TRAb, thyroid ultrasound and orbital computed tomography. Authors of the study amplified TCR beta CDR3 regions from RNA transcripts. First-round RT-PCR with HTBI primers amplified the TCR CDR3 region. TCRdb analysed the multiplex PCR reads with MiXCR anew, one entry per CDR3 protein. The repertoire includes about 700,000 distinct CDR3 sequences, roughly 46% of them detected once, and approximately 6.8% sits in the top ten. V lost 5 bases and J 6 bases, leaving 3 bases between the germline ends. CDR1 and CDR2 (germline): KGHDR, SFDVKD. The CDR3 length is 11 residues. A note on this clonotype: What it recognizes is unknown.

The chain combines TRBV24-1 with TRBJ2-2; unclear D gene. This clonotype was obtained from an adult man with Graves' disease, either hyperthyroidism or ophthalmopathy (not recorded which). Source material: peripheral blood or thyroid tissue (not recorded which). CDR3 residues: CATSVPGELFF. The CDR3 DNA reads as TGTGCCACCAGTGTCCCCGGGGAGCTGTTTTTT.